This T cell receptor beta chain stems from a study of cytomegalovirus exposure and HLA in healthy donors (dated by TCRdb to the late 2010s). Study-level background: In an earlier analysis of 587 of the donors, about 270 Gb of sequence data and 90 million to 120 million unique TCR beta sequences from roughly 200 million T cells were reported. Every discovery cohort repertoire had been produced on one sequencing platform. In the later analysis, no new phenotypic data were used to find candidate immune exposures; instead, reliance was placed on TCR beta sequences and their occurrence across donors. The study combined high-throughput TCR immunosequencing, statistical association of individual TCRs with disease status, and machine learning to predict cytomegalovirus infection status. Because of strong linkage in the cohort, five DR-DQ haplotypes were treated as single units for association and clustering. The number of donors typed differed by locus, with roughly 629-640 for A, B, C, DRB1 and DQB1, more than 500 for DQA1, 600 to 610 for DPA1, and about 450 for DPB1. The study profiled the T cell repertoires of fewer than 850 subjects by immunosequencing and related them to cytomegalovirus serostatus. Alongside the repertoire data, information on donor age, sex, ethnicity and CMV serostatus was compiled. About 280 gigabases of sequencing data and 70 million to 100 million unique TCR sequences made up an early release that covered 640 HLA-typed donors. In an earlier analysis of about 590 of the donors, high-throughput TCR beta sequencing was used to judge whether each TCR beta V gene segment behaved as functional or pseudogenic. The study aimed to test whether signatures of past pathogen exposure could be identified by cataloging public T cell receptors. HLA typing included class I and class II loci at four-digit resolution. In addition to the first cohort of 666 subjects, a separate validation cohort of 130 or so different subjects was used. A later analysis re-analyzed previously published TCR beta repertoires from 666 donors and added high-resolution HLA genotyping to study TCR occurrence patterns. A later genetic analysis used genome-wide SNP genotypes for 398 of the 666 donors, treating that subset as a discovery cohort. Among a few hundred genotyped donors of the cohort, an average of roughly 240,000 unique TCR beta nucleotide sequences were sequenced per donor, around 20% of them non-productive. Among the approximately 430 genotyped donors, more than 70% belonged to the genetic ancestry cluster associated with self-reported Caucasian donors. The study at large found these results: Broadly in line with IMGT annotations, most TCR beta V segments showed up in productive rearrangements about 87% or about 30% of the time in an earlier analysis of several hundred of the donors. Linkage disequilibrium might explain the correlated functional status among segregating V segments, but an unknown experimental factor could not be excluded. A cluster of highly shared sequence variants was judged likely to represent a technical artifact of the sequencing pipeline. In a later analysis, most CMV-associated TCR beta chains were found to appear HLA-restricted, with HLA associations seemingly driven largely by CMV exposure. Because HLA typing was missing for some donors at each locus, association tests included only the typed subset. Most TCR sequences were seen in very few donors, while some public TCRs were found in many individuals. Because the 87-base-pair reads could not distinguish some IMGT-functional V segments, including TRBV6-2 and TRBV6-3, those segments were excluded. A further reported finding was that TCR beta sequences accurately predicted the HLA-A and HLA-B alleles for most subjects in the first cohort. A later analysis found that TCR association rates varied across HLA loci, with DRB1 alleles showing the most associated TCRs and HLA-C alleles the fewest. According to a later genetic analysis, donors in an Asian-associated ancestry cluster had fewer N-insertions in productive TCRs than the roughly 670-donor mean. In a later analysis, HLA-associated TCR beta chains showed more clonal expansion and lower generation probabilities than non-associated chains that were equally common. The presence/absence analyses assumed that sequencing depth was roughly uniform across donors, and that assumption may not be true. In a later analysis, several top co-occurrence clusters were reported to appear linked to parvovirus B19, influenza, CMV and Epstein-Barr virus. When HLA alleles, especially DR and DQ, strongly co-occurred, attributing TCR associations to individual alleles was difficult. The earlier analysis of 450 to 700 of the donors excluded 15 to 20 rarely observed V segments, including chromosome 9 orphons, because counts were too low. CMV serostatus was the only immune exposure information available for the cohort. The classifier was reported to diagnose cytomegalovirus status with high specificity and sensitivity in both the original and validation cohorts. This cohort had only TCR beta chains sequenced, and the lack of alpha or paired-chain data limited which features could be detected. A later genetic analysis associated a missense DCLRE1C variant with V-gene and J-gene trimming of TCR beta chains, and an independent cohort replicated the association. At a false discovery rate of 0.05, a later analysis linked some 17,000 TCR beta sequences to specific HLA alleles. According to the authors, the approach could potentially be generalized to other disease states and immunological phenotypes. In the study, 150 to 200 TCR beta chains were listed as associated with cytomegalovirus. In vitro tests confirmed that a few of the cytomegalovirus-associated TCR beta chains recognize cytomegalovirus antigens.

A note on this clone: The target of this receptor is not known. There are no base qualities to consult, and no much larger clone falls within one base.

Libraries were built with the immunoSEQ multiplex PCR assay. For the multiplex PCR, a mixture combining 60 forward primers for TCR Vbeta segments and 13 reverse primers for TCR Jbeta segments was used. The CDR3 region of rearranged TCR beta genes was amplified from genomic DNA with a multiplex PCR assay. The amplified TCR beta libraries were sequenced on the Illumina HiSeq System as 87-base-pair reads. In the paper's pipeline: In a later analysis, roughly 80 million unique TCR beta chains were counted across the 650 to 750 repertoires, and roughly 10 million of these chains were shared by at least two donors. A nearest-neighbor algorithm error-corrected the raw reads and collapsed the reads into unique sequences, merging closely related sequences to remove PCR and sequencing errors. V, D and J gene segments were assigned by aligning CDR3 sequences to IMGT reference sequences. For a sequence to be retained, at least a six-nucleotide match to both a V gene segment and a J gene segment was required. Rearrangements were classified as productive when the CDR3 lacked stop codons and remained in frame with V and J, and all other rearrangements were classified as non-productive. Following IMGT convention, CDR3 was defined as the stretch from the second conserved V-encoded cysteine up to the conserved J-encoded phenylalanine. The earlier analysis of roughly 590 of the donors excluded sequences that lacked an unambiguous match to a single V gene segment. An earlier analysis of 550 to 650 of the donors classified V segments as functional when productive rearrangements were above 56.7% and as segregating when the standard deviation between donors was above 5%. A statistical classification framework was built for diagnosing cytomegalovirus status from the catalog of TCR beta chain sequences. V and J gene assignment, in a later analysis, came from comparing TCR nucleotide sequences with IMGT/GENE-DB human TR gene sequences. The TCRdist pipeline was used in a later analysis to assign CDR3 sequences and most-parsimonious VDJ recombination scenarios. In a later analysis, each TCR beta chain was defined by its CDR3 amino acid sequence together with its V-gene family, and reads lacking a unique V-gene family were excluded. A later analysis removed 550 to 700 highly shared, low-generation-probability nucleotide sequences to deal with suspected cross-contamination and a sequencing artifact. For each public chain, a later analysis derived a clonal expansion index from normalized ranks of inferred template counts within each repertoire. In a later analysis, generation probabilities were computed using a VDJ recombination model fitted to out-of-frame rearrangements, and the results were checked against IGoR. A later analysis scored TCR-TCR, TCR-HLA and TCR-CMV co-occurrence with hypergeometric tests, applying a repertoire-size bias correction to TCR pairs. In a later analysis, false discovery rates were estimated by permuting HLA or CMV assignments 20 times. A later analysis grouped co-occurring TCRs with DBSCAN, adding TCRdist sequence similarity when clustering within HLA-allele-positive subsets. Repertoires with fewer than 30,000 or more than 120,000 public chains, plus five repertoires with anomalous nucleotide sharing, were excluded from co-occurrence clustering. TCRdb stores this immuneACCESS table with in-frame sequences only. Part of the clones is absent; in the studies checked, under half of the shortfall reflects unresolved V genes, and no reason is known for the rest. V and J calls and clone size come straight from that table; D and trimming were deduced from the DNA. In this sample the table shows 110,000 or so clones, about three quarters of which occur a single time. The top ten constitute roughly an eighth of the sample.

The cohort consisted of 600 to 700 healthy bone marrow donors. At the time of sampling, all cohort members were nominally healthy, though unrecorded immune exposures were likely present. The donor was CMV seropositive and belonged to the group of about 290 seropositive cohort members. A peripheral blood sample was provided by each donor, and peripheral blood mononuclear cells were used for TCR beta sequencing. The Qiagen DNeasy Blood Extraction Kit was used to extract genomic DNA from the blood cell samples. Spanning cysteine to phenylalanine, the CDR3 consists of 15 amino acids. The read is trimmed to its CDR3 DNA, 45 bases read in frame from base 1. Trimmed from V: 4 bases; trimmed from J: 4 bases; junction bases lacking a gene match: 8. Per the germline V gene (reference sequence), LNHDA is the CDR1 and SQIVND is the CDR2.

The specimen was PBMCs. This receptor was identified in a woman between 35 and 50 years old in good health and CMV-seropositive. The chain employs TRBV19 and TRBJ2-5, with TRBD1 matching 8 junction bases. The CDR3: CASSKGAGGGETQYF. The DNA reads as follows: TGTGCCAGTAGTAAAGGGGCAGGGGGCGGAGAGACCCAGTACTTC.